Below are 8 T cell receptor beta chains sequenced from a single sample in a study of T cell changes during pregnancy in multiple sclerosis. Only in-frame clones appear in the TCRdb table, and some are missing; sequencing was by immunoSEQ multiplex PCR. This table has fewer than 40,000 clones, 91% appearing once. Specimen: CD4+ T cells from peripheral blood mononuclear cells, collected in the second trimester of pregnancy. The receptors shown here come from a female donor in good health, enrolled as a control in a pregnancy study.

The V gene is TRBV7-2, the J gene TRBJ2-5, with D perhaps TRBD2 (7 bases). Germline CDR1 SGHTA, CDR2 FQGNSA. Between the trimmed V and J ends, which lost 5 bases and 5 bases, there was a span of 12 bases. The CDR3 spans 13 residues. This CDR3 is CASSRGGWETQYF. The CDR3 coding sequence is TGTGCCAGCAGCCGCGGGGGCTGGGAGACCCAGTACTTC.

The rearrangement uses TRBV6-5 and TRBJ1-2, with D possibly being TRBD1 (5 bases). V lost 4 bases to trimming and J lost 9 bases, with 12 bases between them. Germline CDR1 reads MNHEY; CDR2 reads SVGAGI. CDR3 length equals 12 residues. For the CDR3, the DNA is TGTGCCAGCAGTTCGCAGGGAATCAGCTACACCTTC. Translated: CASSSQGISYTF.

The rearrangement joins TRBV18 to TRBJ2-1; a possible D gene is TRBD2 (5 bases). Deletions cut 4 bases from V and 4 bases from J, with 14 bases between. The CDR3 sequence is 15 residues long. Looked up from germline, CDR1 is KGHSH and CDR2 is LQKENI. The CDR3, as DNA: TGTGCCAGCTCACGGGCGGAGGCGTCGTACAATGAGCAGTTCTTC. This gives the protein CASSRAEASYNEQFF.

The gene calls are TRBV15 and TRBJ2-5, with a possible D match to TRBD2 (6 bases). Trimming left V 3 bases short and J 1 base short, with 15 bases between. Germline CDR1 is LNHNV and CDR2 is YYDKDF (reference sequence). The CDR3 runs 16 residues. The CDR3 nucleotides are TGTGCCACCAGCAGTAAGAAACCGGGACTCCAAGAGACCCAGTACTTC. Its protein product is CATSSKKPGLQETQYF.

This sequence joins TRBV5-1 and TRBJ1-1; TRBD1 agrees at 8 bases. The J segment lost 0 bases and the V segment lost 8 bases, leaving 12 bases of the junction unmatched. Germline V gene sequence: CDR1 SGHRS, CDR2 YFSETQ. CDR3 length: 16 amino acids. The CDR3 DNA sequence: TGCGCCAGTAGAAAGACAGGGGCCCTCATGAACACTGAAGCTTTCTTT. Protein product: CASRKTGALMNTEAFF. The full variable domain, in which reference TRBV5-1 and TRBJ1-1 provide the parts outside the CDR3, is KAGVTQTPRYLIKTRGQQVTLSCSPISGHRSVSWYQQTPGQGLQFLFEYFSETQRNKGNFPGRFSGRQFSNSRSEMNVSTLELGDSALYLCASRKTGALMNTEAFFGQGTRLTVV.

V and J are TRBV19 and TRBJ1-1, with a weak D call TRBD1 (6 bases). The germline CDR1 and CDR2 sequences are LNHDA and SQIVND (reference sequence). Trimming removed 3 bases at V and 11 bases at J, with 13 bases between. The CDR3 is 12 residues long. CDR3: CASSMGRGIAFF. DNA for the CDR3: TGTGCCAGTAGTATGGGGAGGGGGATCGCTTTCTTT.

This chain's CDR3 is CASTPRDRGTDTQYF. The CDR3 DNA is TGTGCCAGTACGCCCCGGGACAGGGGGACAGATACGCAGTATTTT. The chain links TRBV19 to TRBJ2-3; TRBD1 aligns across 11 bases. Germline CDR1 LNHDA, CDR2 SQIVND (reference sequence). Trimming cost V 7 bases and J 3 bases; bases outside gene matches: 6. This CDR3 spans 15 amino acids. Full variable domain (missing parts from reference TRBV19 and TRBJ2-3): DGGITQSPKYLFRKEGQNVTLSCEQNLNHDAMYWYRQDPGQGLRLIYYSQIVNDFQKGDIAEGYSVSREKKESFPLTVTSAQKNPTAFYLCASTPRDRGTDTQYFGPGTRLTVL.

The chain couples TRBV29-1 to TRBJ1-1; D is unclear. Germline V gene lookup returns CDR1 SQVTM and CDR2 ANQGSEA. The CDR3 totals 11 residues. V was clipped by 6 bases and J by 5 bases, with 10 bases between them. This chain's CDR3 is CSVKRVTEAFF. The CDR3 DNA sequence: TGCAGCGTCAAGAGGGTAACTGAAGCTTTCTTT.